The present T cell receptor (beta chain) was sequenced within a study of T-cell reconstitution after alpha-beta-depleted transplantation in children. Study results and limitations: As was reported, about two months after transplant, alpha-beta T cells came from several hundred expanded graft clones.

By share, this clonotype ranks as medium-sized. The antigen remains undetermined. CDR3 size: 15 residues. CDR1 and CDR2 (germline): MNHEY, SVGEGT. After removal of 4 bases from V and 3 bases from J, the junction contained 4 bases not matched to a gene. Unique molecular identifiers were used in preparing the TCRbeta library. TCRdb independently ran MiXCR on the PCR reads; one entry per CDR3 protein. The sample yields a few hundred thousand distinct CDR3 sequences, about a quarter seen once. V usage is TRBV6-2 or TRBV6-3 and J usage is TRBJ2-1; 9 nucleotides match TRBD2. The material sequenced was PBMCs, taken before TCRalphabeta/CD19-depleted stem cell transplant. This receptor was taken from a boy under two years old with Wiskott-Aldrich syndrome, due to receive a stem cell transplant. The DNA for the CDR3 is TGTGCCAGCAGTTCGGGGACTAGCAACTACAATGAGCAGTTCTTC. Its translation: CASSSGTSNYNEQFF.